The 7 T cell receptor beta chains presented below share a single source sample, sequenced in a study of response to subunit inactivated influenza vaccine. TCRdb re-called the RT-PCR reads with MiXCR, one entry per CDR3 protein. Counted here are 450,000 to 500,000 distinct CDR3 sequences, about 10% occurring once; the ten biggest clones make up approximately 12%. The sequencing used PBMCs from blood, collected 40 to 50 days after vaccination. These receptor sequences come from a man aged 50-60 years who received an inactivated influenza vaccine.

The table lists this clonotype with many counts. The J gene is TRBJ2-2, the V gene TRBV12-3 or TRBV12-4; D is perhaps TRBD2 (6 bases). V lost 6 bases and J 5 bases, leaving 10 bases between the germline ends. The CDR3 consists of 13 residues. The CDR3 region is CASRGLSTGELFF. CDR3 coding DNA: TGTGCCAGCAGGGGACTTAGTACCGGGGAGCTGTTTTTT.

DNA of the CDR3: TGTGCCAGCAGCTCCGTCGTCCCCTACACCTTC. Translated: CASSSVVPYTF. The chain is built from TRBV7-9 and TRBJ1-2; D is undetermined. Looked up from germline, CDR1 is SEHNR and CDR2 is FQNEAQ (reference sequence). V lost 4 bases, J lost 10 bases, and 10 bases lay in between. This CDR3 comprises 11 residues.

The chain recombines TRBV20-1 with TRBJ2-2; D is possibly TRBD2 (6 bases). The CDR3 runs to 14 residues. V gave up 6 bases and J gave up 2 bases, with 13 bases separating them. CDR1 DFQATT and CDR2 SNEGSKA come from the germline V gene (reference sequence). The CDR3 loop is CSAVRGGNTGELFF. The DNA of the CDR3 is TGCAGTGCAGTACGGGGAGGTAACACCGGGGAGCTGTTTTTT.

This clonotype came up a few times. The J gene is TRBJ2-7, the V gene TRBV27, with 8 bases identical to TRBD2. J gave up 3 bases and V 4 bases, and 8 bases lay outside the gene matches. The CDR3 has 15 residues. Germline CDR1 MNHEY, CDR2 SMNVEV (reference sequence). For the CDR3, the DNA is TGTGCCAGCAGTTGGGTTGCGGGAGGCGGCTACGAGCAGTACTTC. It is translated as CASSWVAGGGYEQYF.

The genes are TRBV7-2 and TRBJ2-2; 8 positions match TRBD1. With 3 bases clipped from V and 3 bases from J, the junction kept 3 bases outside the gene matches. In germline, CDR1 is SGHTA, CDR2 FQGNSA. The CDR3 extends over 15 amino acids. This CDR3 is CASSFDRGYTGELFF. The CDR3 region has the DNA TGTGCCAGCAGCTTCGACAGGGGTTACACCGGGGAGCTGTTTTTT.

In its sample, this clonotype was seen a few times. V usage is TRBV5-6 and J usage is TRBJ2-5, with D perhaps being TRBD1 or TRBD2 (6 bases each). This CDR3 has 14 amino acids. V lost 4 bases to trimming and J lost 1 base, with 11 bases between them. CDR1 and CDR2 from the germline V gene are SGHDT and YYEEEE. This CDR3 is CASSRGTLQETQYF. In nucleotides, the CDR3 is TGTGCCAGCAGCCGGGGGACACTCCAAGAGACCCAGTACTTC.

The rearrangement joins TRBV5-1 to TRBJ2-1, with unresolved D. This CDR3 has 16 amino acids. The V gene's germline CDR1 is SGHRS and CDR2 YFSETQ. Trimming left V 5 bases short and J 2 bases short, with 17 bases between. The DNA of the CDR3 is TGCGCCAGCAGTCACCAGTCGCGGCCAACCTACAATGAGCAGTTCTTC. This sequence encodes CASSHQSRPTYNEQFF.